Each of the 21 T cell receptor beta chains below was sequenced from the same sample in a study of blood T cell repertoires in COVID-19 (dated by TCRdb to the early 2020s). Library construction relied on the immunoSEQ multiplex PCR assay. TCRdb holds this immuneACCESS table with in-frame rearrangements only. Some clones are missing; in checked studies, unresolved V genes explain under half, and the rest has no known cause. The sample table holds 270,000 or so clones, of which 65% to 85% were seen once. In total, the top ten clones hold around 3.5% of the sample. The sequenced material came from PBMCs or T cells enriched from blood (not recorded which). Receptor source: a man aged 45-60 years who had recovered from COVID-19.

The chain employs TRBV29-1 and TRBJ1-5; D is possibly TRBD1 (5 bases). The CDR3 has 16 residues. Trimming took 5 bases from V and 4 from J, leaving 21 bases between them. In germline, CDR1 is SQVTM, CDR2 ANQGSEA. CDR3 in DNA: TGCAGCGTTTGGGGTATAGGACATCGCACGAATCAGCCCCAGCATTTT. As protein: CSVWGIGHRTNQPQHF.

CDR3 DNA sequence: TGTGCCAGCAGTCGGACAGGCGGCGGCTACACCTTC. It translates to CASSRTGGGYTF. This chain links TRBV6-2 or TRBV6-3 with TRBJ1-2; 7 bases agree with TRBD1. The CDR3 extends over 12 amino acids. Per the germline V gene, CDR1 is MNHEY and CDR2 is SVGEGT. Trimming at V came to 5 bases and at J to 8 bases, leaving 5 bases not matched to a gene.

The chain recombines TRBV5-1 with TRBJ1-6; D is perhaps TRBD1 (6 bases). Per the germline V gene, CDR1 is SGHRS and CDR2 is YFSETQ. The CDR3 is 18 residues long. The V gene lost 4 bases and the J gene lost 10 bases, with 27 bases spanning the gap. As DNA, the CDR3 is TGCGCCAGCAGCCTGCAGCCTGGGGGGGGGCTCGGAGGATCACCCCTCCACTTT. Translated, it gives CASSLQPGGGLGGSPLHF.

The rearrangement joins TRBV19 to TRBJ2-7, with 9 bases identical to TRBD2. CDR3 size: 15 residues. CDR1 and CDR2 from the germline V gene are LNHDA and SQIVND (reference sequence). With V trimmed by 4 bases and J by 2 bases, 6 bases remained unmatched. The chain's CDR3 is CASSTGIAGAYEQYF. CDR3 sequence (DNA): TGTGCCAGTAGTACTGGAATAGCGGGGGCCTACGAGCAGTACTTC.

The chain is built from TRBV4-2 and TRBJ1-1; TRBD1 agrees at 10 bases. This CDR3 region has 17 residues. CDR1 is LGHNA, CDR2 YNFKEQ, per germline. After removal of 4 bases from V and 0 bases from J, the junction contained 8 bases not matched to a gene. CDR3 region: CASSLPLGQGMNTEAFF. CDR3 DNA: TGTGCCAGCAGCCTACCCTTGGGACAGGGGATGAACACTGAAGCTTTCTTT.

This clone was observed a single time. The chain combines TRBV6-5 with TRBJ1-6, with 10 positions matching TRBD1. Germline V CDR1 and CDR2: MNHEY, SVGAGI. V gave up 2 bases and J gave up 9 bases; unmatched junction bases: 4. The CDR3 has 15 amino acids. The CDR3, as DNA: TGTGCCAGCAGTTACGGCGGGGACAGGGGTTCACCCCTCCACTTT. Its translation is CASSYGGDRGSPLHF.

The chain is built from TRBV5-1 and TRBJ2-7; tentatively, D is TRBD2 (7 bases). The CDR3 has 17 amino acids. The germline V gene encodes CDR1 SGHRS and CDR2 YFSETQ. Trimming took off 3 bases at V and 0 bases at J, with 19 bases between the two ends. CDR3 nucleotides: TGCGCCAGCAGCTCGTCACTAGGGGGGGCCAGCTCCTACGAGCAGTACTTC. Translation gives CASSSSLGGASSYEQYF.

The CDR3: CASCLSGGQGRQETQYF. The CDR3 coding sequence is TGTGCCAGCTGTCTCTCGGGAGGACAGGGGCGACAAGAGACCCAGTACTTC. This chain links TRBV18 with TRBJ2-5; TRBD1 aligns across 9 bases. Trimming removed 7 bases from V and 2 bases from J; junction bases left unmatched: 14. In germline, CDR1 is KGHSH, CDR2 LQKENI. This CDR3 region has 17 residues.

The CDR3 region is CASSDPRGLEGTQYF. CDR3 nucleotide sequence: TGTGCCAGCAGTGACCCCAGGGGGCTAGAGGGGACCCAGTACTTC. V and J are TRBV6-6 and TRBJ2-5; 8 bases map to TRBD1. CDR1 MNHNY and CDR2 SVGAGI come from the germline V gene (reference sequence). The V and J ends lost 5 bases and 7 bases, in that order; junction bases with no gene match: 12. The CDR3 runs to 15 residues.

The V call is TRBV12-3 or TRBV12-4, the J call TRBJ2-7; TRBD1 might be the D (6 bases). Trimming removed 6 bases from V and 4 bases from J, with 10 bases in between. CDR3 length equals 12 residues. CDR3 sequence reads: CASSSGVYEQYF. Here the CDR3 DNA reads TGTGCCAGCAGCTCAGGGGTATACGAGCAGTACTTC.

A note on this clone: No DNA is shown, since the ends of the CDR3 on it are uncertain; the CDR3 is the one TCRdb lists. The chain is built from TRBV27 and TRBJ1-1. The CDR3 region is 15 residues in length, termini included. In germline, CDR1 is MNHEY, CDR2 SMNVEV (reference sequence). CDR3 residues: CASSSSSGVNTEAFF.

The chain is built from TRBV5-1 and TRBJ2-6; D remains unclear. The germline V gene encodes CDR1 SGHRS and CDR2 YFSETQ. This CDR3 comprises 17 residues. V dropped 0 bases and J dropped 0 bases, with 10 bases sitting between them. This CDR3 reads CASSLAPAGSGANVLTF. In DNA, the CDR3 is TGCGCCAGCAGCTTGGCCCCGGCAGGCTCTGGGGCCAACGTCCTGACTTTC.

This chain links TRBV9 with TRBJ2-7; D may be TRBD2 (6 bases). Trimming took off 0 bases at V and 2 bases at J, with 12 bases between the two ends. Germline V gene lookup returns CDR1 SGDLS and CDR2 YYNGEE. The CDR3 loop spans 15 amino acids. The CDR3 DNA reads as TGTGCCAGCAGCGTAGAGGCGGGGTCCCCCTACGAGCAGTACTTC. Amino acid sequence: CASSVEAGSPYEQYF.

The chain has TRBV6-2 or TRBV6-3 and TRBJ2-1; 9 nucleotides match TRBD2. The CDR3 consists of 15 residues. The germline gives CDR1 MNHEY, CDR2 SVGEGT. Trimming cost V 2 bases and J 5 bases; bases outside gene matches: 4. The chain's CDR3 is CASSYLAGINNEQFF. In DNA form, the CDR3 reads TGTGCCAGCAGTTACCTAGCGGGGATAAACAATGAGCAGTTCTTC.

V is TRBV11-2 and J is TRBJ1-1; no firm D call. V was trimmed by 4 bases and J by 4 bases, leaving 13 bases between them. Germline CDR1 and CDR2: SGHAT and FQNNGV. CDR3 size: 14 residues. This chain's CDR3 is CASSWSLAGTEAFF. CDR3 DNA sequence: TGTGCCAGCAGCTGGAGCCTTGCGGGCACTGAAGCTTTCTTT.

The V and J genes are TRBV18 and TRBJ1-2; TRBD1 aligns across 10 bases. CDR3 length: 17 residues. Germline trimming cut 4 bases from V and 7 bases from J; bases unmatched to any gene: 15. CDR1 and CDR2 (germline): KGHSH, LQKENI. The CDR3 DNA reads TGTGCCAGCTCACGGATGATCCAGACAGGGGGCGCAGGTGGCTACACCTTC. Translation: CASSRMIQTGGAGGYTF.

This sequence joins TRBV9 and TRBJ2-3; 9 bases match TRBD2. Losses at the gene ends were 3 bases for V and 0 bases for J; bases not matched to a gene: 8. The length of the CDR3 is 17 residues. CDR1 SGDLS and CDR2 YYNGEE come from the germline V gene. The CDR3 loop is CASSAWLAGGSTDTQYF. CDR3 DNA: TGTGCCAGCAGCGCCTGGTTGGCGGGGGGGAGCACAGATACGCAGTATTTT.

The V gene is TRBV12-3 or TRBV12-4, the J gene TRBJ1-2, with 8 bases that match TRBD1. V gave up 5 bases and J gave up 8 bases; unmatched junction bases: 1. The CDR3 extends over 11 amino acids. In DNA form, the CDR3 reads TGTGCCAGCAGTGGACAGGGAGGCTACACCTTC. Protein: CASSGQGGYTF.

This clone was recorded only once. The J gene is TRBJ2-7, the V gene TRBV2; 13 nucleotides line up with TRBD2. Per germline, CDR1 SNHLY and CDR2 FYNNEI. V gave up 7 bases and J gave up 7 bases; unmatched junction bases: 4. The CDR3 runs 13 residues. The CDR3, as DNA: TGTGCCAGCACAGGACTAGCGGGAGTTGAGCAGTACTTC. Amino acids: CASTGLAGVEQYF.

The chain carries TRBV11-3 and TRBJ1-2; tentative D call: TRBD1 (5 bases). The CDR3 is 14 residues long. Germline V lookup: CDR1 SGHNT, CDR2 YENEEA. The germline V and J ends were trimmed by 0 bases and 5 bases, with 10 bases remaining between them. CDR3 sequence (DNA): TGTGCCAGCAGCTTAGACCAGGGTACTTATGGCTACACCTTC. Encoded protein: CASSLDQGTYGYTF.

The chain combines TRBV4-1 with TRBJ1-6; tentatively, D is TRBD1 (6 bases). Trimming stripped 1 base from V and 10 bases from J, with 14 bases between. The length of the CDR3 is 15 residues. The germline V gene encodes CDR1 MGHRA and CDR2 YSYEKL. CDR3 loop: CASSQGGSGDSPLHF. The CDR3 DNA sequence: TGCGCCAGCAGCCAAGGAGGCTCAGGGGACTCACCCCTCCACTTT.